The sequence of this TCR beta chain was determined in a study of shared clonotypes between healthy human individuals. Broader study findings: It was observed that about 5% of naive CD4 clonotypes were shared across several donors. Clonotype sharing among donors, it was expected, would be affected by sequencing depth.

Here immunoSEQ multiplex PCR was the method, and the copy in TCRdb shows in-frame clones only, minus some. The sample lists about 590,000 clones, 95% to 96% occurring once. Remarks on this clone: The antigen is undetermined.

The naive CD8 fraction comprised CD45RO-negative cells positively selected for CCR7 and excluded terminally differentiated effector memory CD45RA+ cells. The source of this sequence is a woman in her twenties or thirties in good health. Material: naive CD8+ T cells sorted from blood.

Written as DNA, the CDR3 is TGTGCCAGCAGCTCCCGGGGTAACCAAGAGACCCAGTACTTC. Amino acid sequence: CASSSRGNQETQYF. The chain employs TRBV7-9 and TRBJ2-5, with D tentatively TRBD2 (5 bases). V was shortened by 4 bases and J by 0 bases, with 9 bases between the two germline ends. The germline CDR1 and CDR2 sequences are SEHNR and FQNEAQ (reference sequence). The CDR3 is 14 amino acids.